These 23 T cell receptor beta chains came from one sample sequenced in a study of Ad26.COV2.S vaccination and SARS-CoV-2 variants. Using immunoSEQ multiplex PCR, the repertoire was profiled, and TCRdb retains in-frame clones only, with some absent. Among approximately 480,000 clones, around nine tenths were seen once, and the ten largest hold roughly 13%. Documented treatment: over 15 received Ad26.COV2.S at low or high dose, single or two shots; roughly five received placebo; per-sample allocation not given. Day 63 following the first vaccine or placebo injection was when the samples were taken. Sequenced material: peripheral blood, taken in a trial of Ad26.COV2.S vaccine versus placebo. These receptor sequences come from a person between 18 and 65 years old who received the Ad26.COV2.S COVID-19 vaccine or a placebo.

This clone has a handful of counts. The chain employs TRBV27 and TRBJ2-7, with D possibly TRBD2 on 5 matching bases. V was pared by 5 bases and J by 0 bases, with 14 bases between. The CDR3 runs to 15 residues. Looked up from germline, CDR1 is MNHEY and CDR2 is SMNVEV (reference sequence). The CDR3, as DNA: TGTGCCAGCAGTATACGGGGTAGTGGCTCCTACGAGCAGTACTTC. It encodes CASSIRGSGSYEQYF.

The genes are TRBV27 and TRBJ2-6; D possibly corresponds to TRBD2 (6 bases). V lost 6 bases to trimming and J lost 0 bases, with 12 bases between them. The length of the CDR3 is 16 residues. CDR1 is MNHEY, CDR2 SMNVEV, per germline (reference sequence). CDR3 DNA sequence: TGTGCCAGCAGAAGGGTCGGGGGCTCTGGGGCCAACGTCCTGACTTTC. This encodes CASRRVGGSGANVLTF.

This clone was seen once. The rearrangement uses TRBV3-1 (or the pseudogene TRBV3-2) and TRBJ2-1; TRBD2 might be the D (5 bases). The germline V gene encodes CDR1 LGHDT and CDR2 YNNKEL (reference sequence). V was clipped by 4 bases and J by 4 bases, with 11 bases between them. The CDR3 spans 14 residues. As DNA, the CDR3 is TGTGCCAGCAGCCCCATCAGCGGATACAATGAGCAGTTCTTC. Its translation is CASSPISGYNEQFF.

The chain is built from TRBV19 and TRBJ2-1; 8 bases match TRBD2. Germline loops: CDR1 LNHDA, CDR2 SQIVND (reference sequence). The ends lost 4 bases at V and 7 bases at J; junction bases unmatched: 9. CDR3 length: 15 residues. CDR3 sequence: CASSTAGGLRNEQFF. The DNA for the CDR3 is TGTGCCAGTAGTACGGCGGGAGGCCTCAGGAATGAGCAGTTCTTC.

This clone has just a few counts. This chain links TRBV19 with TRBJ1-5; D not resolved. The V end lost 3 bases, the J end lost 0 bases, and 6 bases lay between the germline ends. Germline loops: CDR1 LNHDA, CDR2 SQIVND (reference sequence). The CDR3 consists of 14 residues. DNA of the CDR3: TGTGCCAGTAGTATCCAGGATAGCAATCAGCCCCAGCATTTT. Translated: CASSIQDSNQPQHF.

J is TRBJ2-2 and V is TRBV6-1; the D is unclear. Germline CDR1 reads MNHNS; CDR2 reads SASEGT. The germline V and J ends were trimmed by 0 bases and 5 bases, with 7 bases remaining between them. The CDR3 sequence is 14 residues long. CDR3 region: CASSEAPITGELFF. Here the CDR3 DNA reads TGTGCCAGCAGTGAAGCTCCAATAACCGGGGAGCTGTTTTTT.

This sequence joins TRBV3-1 (or the pseudogene TRBV3-2) and TRBJ2-1, with D possibly TRBD2 on 6 matching bases. This CDR3 has 16 amino acids. Germline CDR1 LGHDT, CDR2 YNNKEL (reference sequence). V was shortened by 0 bases and J by 5 bases, with 14 bases between the two germline ends. The CDR3: CASSQEKVAADNEQFF. The CDR3 region has the DNA TGTGCCAGCAGCCAAGAGAAGGTAGCGGCGGACAATGAGCAGTTCTTC.

The CDR3 region is CASSPGRGAYTDTQYF. The DNA of the CDR3 is TGTGCCAGCAGCCCGGGGAGGGGCGCCTACACAGATACGCAGTATTTT. This rearrangement joins TRBV11-1 to TRBJ2-3; the match to TRBD2 covers 7 bases. Germline V gene lookup returns CDR1 SGHAT and CDR2 FQDESV (reference sequence). The CDR3 spans 16 residues. V lost 5 bases, J lost 2 bases, and 10 bases stayed unmatched.

CDR3 loop: CAGGRGSYGYTF. The DNA of the CDR3 is TGTGCCGGCGGACGGGGGTCATATGGCTACACCTTC. The V and J genes are TRBV28 and TRBJ1-2; D might be TRBD1 (5 bases). The germline V gene has CDR1 MDHEN and CDR2 SYDVKM. V was pared by 11 bases and J by 5 bases, with 15 bases between. CDR3 length equals 12 residues.

As regards this clone: The same CDR3 is also encoded by other DNA sequences in this sample. The chain uses TRBV12-3 or TRBV12-4 and TRBJ1-2; D may be TRBD1 (5 bases). The CDR3 is 13 residues long. V was pared by 3 bases and J by 4 bases, with 9 bases between. This chain's CDR3 is CASSFDSLYGYTF. The CDR3 nucleotides are TGTGCCAGCAGTTTTGACAGCCTCTATGGCTACACCTTC.

Comments on this clone: Other DNA sequences of this sample code for an identical CDR3. The chain joins TRBV5-1 to TRBJ2-1; no clear D. Germline assignment: CDR1 SGHRS and CDR2 YFSETQ. V lost 1 base and J 0 bases, leaving 2 bases between the germline ends. This CDR3 region has 13 residues. CDR3 DNA: TGCGCCAGCAGCTTGAGCTCCTACAATGAGCAGTTCTTC. It encodes CASSLSSYNEQFF.

This rearrangement joins TRBV5-6 to TRBJ2-7; 10 bases agree with TRBD2. CDR3 length equals 14 residues. CDR1 is SGHDT and CDR2 is YYEEEE in the germline V gene. V gave up 0 bases and J gave up 6 bases; unmatched junction bases: 3. The CDR3 sequence is CASSLALAGVEQYF. CDR3 coding DNA: TGTGCCAGCAGCTTGGCCCTAGCGGGAGTCGAGCAGTACTTC.

This sequence joins TRBV30 and TRBJ1-4; D not certain. CDR1 and CDR2 (germline): GTSNPN, SVGIG (reference sequence). V lost 1 base to trimming and J lost 8 bases, with 8 bases between them. CDR3 length: 12 amino acids. The CDR3 nucleotides are TGTGCCTGGAGTGACCTCGGGGAAAAACTGTTTTTT. Translated: CAWSDLGEKLFF.

V usage is TRBV7-8 and J usage is TRBJ2-2, with D unresolved. The CDR3 loop spans 14 amino acids. The germline V and J ends were trimmed by 2 bases and 8 bases, with 12 bases remaining between them. Germline V lookup: CDR1 SGHVS, CDR2 FQNEAQ. CDR3 DNA sequence: TGTGCCAGCAGCTTAATTATGGCTAAGGGGGAGCTGTTTTTT. Its translation: CASSLIMAKGELFF.

This clone has only one observation. This rearrangement joins TRBV2 to TRBJ2-5; TRBD1 aligns across 8 bases. This CDR3 region has 12 residues. The germline gives CDR1 SNHLY, CDR2 FYNNEI. The V segment lost 7 bases and the J segment 8 bases; nucleotides outside the gene matches: 6. This CDR3 is CASKWTGKTQYF. The DNA of the CDR3 is TGTGCCAGCAAGTGGACAGGGAAAACCCAGTACTTC.

The chain joins TRBV7-9 to TRBJ2-5, with D possibly matching TRBD1 (6 bases). This CDR3 spans 15 amino acids. V was shortened by 4 bases and J by 2 bases, with 14 bases between the two germline ends. CDR1 is SEHNR and CDR2 is FQNEAQ in the germline V gene (reference sequence). CDR3 coding DNA: TGTGCCAGCAGCTACCAGGCAGGGGTACAAGAGACCCAGTACTTC. Translated: CASSYQAGVQETQYF.

The chain uses TRBV7-2 and TRBJ2-1; 9 bases fit TRBD1. Germline V gene lookup returns CDR1 SGHTA and CDR2 FQGNSA. CDR3 length: 15 amino acids. V lost 5 bases to trimming and J lost 5 bases; unmatched junction nucleotides: 7. In DNA, the CDR3 is TGTGCCAGCAGCCAACGACAGGGGGTGCACAATGAGCAGTTCTTC. It encodes CASSQRQGVHNEQFF.

The J gene is TRBJ1-3, the V gene TRBV21-1; the table's D call TRBD1 went unverified against the DNA. TRBV21-1 is classified as a pseudogene. The CDR3 has 16 amino acids. The CDR3, as DNA: TGTGCCAGCACTAGGACAGTTCGGGATCGTTGCGACACCATATATTTT. Its protein is CASTRTVRDRCDTIYF.

The chain has TRBV19 and TRBJ2-7; unclear D gene. The CDR3 runs 13 residues. Germline lookup yields CDR1 LNHDA and CDR2 SQIVND (reference sequence). V was pared by 1 base and J by 4 bases, with 8 bases between. CDR3 coding DNA: TGTGCCAGTAGTATAGGAACTCCATACGAGCAGTACTTC. Amino acids: CASSIGTPYEQYF.

This clone was counted once. J is TRBJ2-3 and V is TRBV19, with unresolved D. Trimming left V 9 bases short and J 4 bases short, with 8 bases between. Germline V CDR1 and CDR2: LNHDA, SQIVND (reference sequence). The CDR3 runs to 11 residues. The CDR3 nucleotides read TGTGCCAGCCGACAAGCAGATACGCAGTATTTT. The encoded protein is CASRQADTQYF. Together with reference TRBV19 and TRBJ2-3, the CDR3 gives the full variable domain: DGGITQSPKYLFRKEGQNVTLSCEQNLNHDAMYWYRQDPGQGLRLIYYSQIVNDFQKGDIAEGYSVSREKKESFPLTVTSAQKNPTAFYLCASRQADTQYFGPGTRLTVL.

V gene TRBV28 combines with J gene TRBJ2-6; D not certain. Germline-derived CDR1 and CDR2 are MDHEN and SYDVKM. The CDR3 runs 14 residues. Trimming took 8 bases from V and 0 from J, leaving 8 bases between them. As DNA, the CDR3 is TGTGCCAGCCTCCGAGGCTCTGGGGCCAACGTCCTGACTTTC. This gives the protein CASLRGSGANVLTF.

This chain uses TRBV4-1 with TRBJ2-4, with no clear D. CDR3 length: 20 amino acids. CDR1 and CDR2 from the germline V gene are MGHRA and YSYEKL. Trimming removed 0 bases at V and 1 base at J, with 22 bases between. The CDR3 nucleotides are TGCGCCAGCAGCCAAGATGGGCTCGCGAGAGGTGGTTCGGCCAAAAACATTCAGTACTTC. Translating gives CASSQDGLARGGSAKNIQYF.

The chain joins TRBV5-1 to TRBJ2-3; possibly TRBD2 for D (6 bases). CDR3 length: 14 amino acids. Trimming stripped 7 bases from V and 2 bases from J, with 14 bases between. Germline V gives CDR1 SGHRS, CDR2 YFSETQ. The CDR3 DNA follows: TGCGCCAGCTACTTCGGAGGGAACACAGATACGCAGTATTTT. It translates to CASYFGGNTDTQYF.